Shown below are 16 T cell receptor beta chains from a single sample sequenced in a study of T cells in narcolepsy. TCRdb's table, derived via immunoSEQ multiplex PCR, lists solely in-frame clones and lacks some. The sample contains tens of thousands of clones, approximately 80% of which appear only once. What was sequenced was CD45RA- memory CD4+ T cells from PBMCs. The receptors derive from a human donor with narcolepsy.

This clone was detected only a few times. The rearrangement uses TRBV5-1 and TRBJ2-7; possible D gene TRBD2, 5 bases. The germline CDR1 and CDR2 sequences are SGHRS and YFSETQ. V was clipped by 0 bases and J by 5 bases, with 12 bases between them. This CDR3 has 14 residues. DNA for the CDR3: TGCGCCAGCAGCTTGGCTCACACGGGGAACGAGCAGTACTTC. Residues: CASSLAHTGNEQYF. The complete variable domain, with remaining parts taken from reference TRBV5-1 and TRBJ2-7, reads KAGVTQTPRYLIKTRGQQVTLSCSPISGHRSVSWYQQTPGQGLQFLFEYFSETQRNKGNFPGRFSGRQFSNSRSEMNVSTLELGDSALYLCASSLAHTGNEQYFGPGTRLTVT.

The V call is TRBV29-1, the J call TRBJ1-1; no reliable D call. V lost 3 bases and J 0 bases, leaving 8 bases between the germline ends. The CDR3 runs 13 residues. The germline V gene encodes CDR1 SQVTM and CDR2 ANQGSEA. This chain's CDR3 is CSVEEQLNTEAFF. CDR3 in DNA: TGCAGCGTTGAGGAACAGCTGAACACTGAAGCTTTCTTT.

The CDR3 loop reads CASSTSGIWQETQYF. The CDR3 region has the DNA TGTGCCAGTAGTACCTCAGGGATCTGGCAAGAGACCCAGTACTTC. J is TRBJ2-5 and V is TRBV19; tentative D call: TRBD1 (5 bases). From germline, CDR1 is LNHDA and CDR2 SQIVND (reference sequence). The CDR3 covers 15 residues. Trimming cost V 4 bases and J 2 bases, with 14 bases left between them. The full variable domain, with the rest looked up from reference TRBV19 and TRBJ2-5, is DGGITQSPKYLFRKEGQNVTLSCEQNLNHDAMYWYRQDPGQGLRLIYYSQIVNDFQKGDIAEGYSVSREKKESFPLTVTSAQKNPTAFYLCASSTSGIWQETQYFGPGTRLLVL.

V is TRBV5-4 and J is TRBJ1-4; tentatively, D is TRBD1 (5 bases). Germline V gives CDR1 SGHNT, CDR2 YYREEE (reference sequence). This CDR3 has 17 amino acids. The germline V and J ends were trimmed by 4 bases and 2 bases, with 18 bases remaining between them. The CDR3 sequence: CASSVAGGQRTNEKLFF. In nucleotides, the CDR3 is TGTGCCAGCAGCGTAGCCGGCGGACAAAGGACTAATGAAAAACTGTTTTTT. The variable domain in full, completed from reference TRBV5-4 and TRBJ1-4, reads ETGVTQSPTHLIKTRGQQVTLRCSSQSGHNTVSWYQQALGQGPQFIFQYYREEENGRGNFPPRFSGLQFPNYSSELNVNALELDDSALYLCASSVAGGQRTNEKLFFGSGTQLSVL.

V is TRBV18 and J is TRBJ1-2; unclear D gene. Germline V gene lookup returns CDR1 KGHSH and CDR2 LQKENI. CDR3 length: 13 amino acids. Trimming removed 3 bases at V and 10 bases at J, with 15 bases between. CDR3 protein: CASSPEFVRDYTF. CDR3 in DNA: TGTGCCAGCTCACCCGAGTTCGTTCGAGACTACACCTTC.

This chain uses TRBV7-4 with TRBJ1-4, with a weak D call TRBD1 (5 bases). Germline CDR1 and CDR2: SGHVT and SQSDAQ. V dropped 5 bases and J dropped 5 bases, with 15 bases sitting between them. The CDR3 runs to 15 residues. This chain's CDR3 is CASSVRDPRNEKLFF. The CDR3 nucleotides read TGTGCCAGCAGCGTCCGGGACCCGAGGAATGAAAAACTGTTTTTT.

This clone appeared a few times. V is TRBV5-1 and J is TRBJ2-5; 11 bases agree with TRBD1. The V and J ends lost 0 bases and 1 base, in that order; junction bases with no gene match: 2. The CDR3 is 16 amino acids. Germline V gene sequence: CDR1 SGHRS, CDR2 YFSETQ. The chain's CDR3 is CASSLEGQGVQETQYF. In nucleotides, the CDR3 is TGCGCCAGCAGCTTGGAGGGACAGGGGGTCCAAGAGACCCAGTACTTC.

For the CDR3, the DNA is TGTGCCAGCAGCTTAAGCTATGAGCAGTTCTTC. Its translation: CASSLSYEQFF. V is TRBV7-9 and J is TRBJ2-1, with D uncertain. In germline, CDR1 is SEHNR, CDR2 FQNEAQ (reference sequence). Trimming removed 2 bases from V and 8 bases from J, with 4 bases in between. The CDR3 sequence is 11 residues long.

V usage is TRBV7-9 and J usage is TRBJ2-1, with 15 positions matching TRBD2. The germline gives CDR1 SEHNR, CDR2 FQNEAQ (reference sequence). Trimming cost V 5 bases and J 14 bases; bases outside gene matches: 7. The CDR3 spans 14 residues. The CDR3 DNA sequence: TGTGCCAGCAGCCCTGGGACTAGCGGGGGGTATAAGTTCTTC. Translation gives CASSPGTSGGYKFF.

In this sample, this clone turned up once. The V call is TRBV10-2, the J call TRBJ1-2, with 10 bases that match TRBD1. This CDR3 has 14 residues. Germline CDR1 is WSHSY and CDR2 is SAAADI. V was pared by 5 bases and J by 7 bases, with 7 bases of the junction left unmatched. The CDR3 bases are TGCGCCAGCAGTCCCGGGACAGGGGTCGGTGGCTACACCTTC. The encoded protein is CASSPGTGVGGYTF.

The chain carries TRBV27 and TRBJ1-2, with 7 positions matching TRBD1. V trimming: 6 bases; J trimming: 3 bases; junction bases outside the gene matches: 13. This CDR3 has 16 residues. Germline-derived CDR1 and CDR2 are MNHEY and SMNVEV (reference sequence). The CDR3 DNA follows: TGTGCCAGCAGATCTCCTCTCAGGGGGATGGACTATGGCTACACCTTC. It is translated as CASRSPLRGMDYGYTF.

The chain employs TRBV7-2 and TRBJ1-2, with 10 bases aligning to TRBD1. CDR3 length: 14 residues. The J segment lost 4 bases and the V segment lost 7 bases, leaving 6 bases of the junction unmatched. Germline lookup yields CDR1 SGHTA and CDR2 FQGNSA. CDR3: CASTGTGDSYGYTF. CDR3 nucleotide sequence: TGTGCCAGCACCGGGACAGGGGACAGCTATGGCTACACCTTC.

The chain is built from TRBV5-6 and TRBJ2-6, with D perhaps assigned TRBD1 or TRBD2 (5 bases each). The CDR3 spans 18 residues. The germline V and J ends were trimmed by 5 bases and 0 bases, with 18 bases remaining between them. The germline V gene encodes CDR1 SGHDT and CDR2 YYEEEE. CDR3 DNA sequence: TGTGCCAGCAGACCCCGGGACGGCCTCCTCTCTGGGGCCAACGTCCTGACTTTC. This gives the protein CASRPRDGLLSGANVLTF.

This clone was picked up one time. The rearrangement uses TRBV29-1 and TRBJ2-7; D not certain. CDR3 length: 12 residues. Trimming left V 7 bases short and J 0 bases short, with 10 bases between. Germline CDR1 SQVTM, CDR2 ANQGSEA. The CDR3 loop is CSARTASYEQYF. The CDR3 DNA follows: TGCAGCGCGAGGACGGCCTCCTACGAGCAGTACTTC.

V and J are TRBV5-1 and TRBJ1-3; maybe TRBD1 (6 bases). Germline CDR1 reads SGHRS; CDR2 reads YFSETQ. V dropped 4 bases and J dropped 4 bases, with 12 bases sitting between them. This CDR3 is built from 14 residues. CDR3 bases: TGCGCCAGCAGCCCCGGACAGCCCGGAAACACCATATATTTT. This codes for CASSPGQPGNTIYF.

The V call is TRBV25-1, the J call TRBJ2-2, with no clear D. From germline, CDR1 is MGHDK and CDR2 SYGVNS. This CDR3 is 14 amino acids long. Trimming took off 1 base at V and 9 bases at J, with 12 bases between the two ends. The CDR3 DNA sequence: TGTGCCAGCAGTGAATCGGGCGAGTTTAGGGAGCTGTTTTTT. This translates into CASSESGEFRELFF. Full variable domain (missing parts from reference TRBV25-1 and TRBJ2-2): EADIYQTPRYLVIGTGKKITLECSQTMGHDKMYWYQQDPGMELHLIHYSYGVNSTEKGDLSSESTVSRIRTEHFPLTLESARPSHTSQYLCASSESGEFRELFFGEGSRLTVL.